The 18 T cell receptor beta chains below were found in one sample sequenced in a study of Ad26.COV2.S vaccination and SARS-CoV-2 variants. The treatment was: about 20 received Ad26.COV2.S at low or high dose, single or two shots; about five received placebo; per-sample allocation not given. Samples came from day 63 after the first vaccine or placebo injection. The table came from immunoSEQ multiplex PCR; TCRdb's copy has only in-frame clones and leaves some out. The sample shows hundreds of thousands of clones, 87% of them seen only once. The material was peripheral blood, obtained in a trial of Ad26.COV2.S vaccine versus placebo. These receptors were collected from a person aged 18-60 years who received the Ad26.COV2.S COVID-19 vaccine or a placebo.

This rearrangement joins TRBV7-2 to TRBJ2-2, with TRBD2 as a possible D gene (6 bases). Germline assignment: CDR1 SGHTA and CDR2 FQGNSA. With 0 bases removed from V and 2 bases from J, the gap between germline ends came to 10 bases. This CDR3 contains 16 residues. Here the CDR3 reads CASSLAGTVNTGELFF. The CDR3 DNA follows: TGTGCCAGCAGCTTAGCAGGGACTGTCAACACCGGGGAGCTGTTTTTT.

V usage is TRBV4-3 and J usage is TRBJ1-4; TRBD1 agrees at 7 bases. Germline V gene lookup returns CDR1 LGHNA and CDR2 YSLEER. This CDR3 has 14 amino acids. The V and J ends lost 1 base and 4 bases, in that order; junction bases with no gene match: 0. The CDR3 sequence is CASSQGQGNEKLFF. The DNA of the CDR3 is TGCGCCAGCAGCCAAGGACAGGGTAATGAAAAACTGTTTTTT.

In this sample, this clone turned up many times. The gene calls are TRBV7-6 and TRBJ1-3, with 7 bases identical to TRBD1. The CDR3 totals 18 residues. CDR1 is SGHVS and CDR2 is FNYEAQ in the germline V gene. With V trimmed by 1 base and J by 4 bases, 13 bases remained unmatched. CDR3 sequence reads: CASSLGSLRTGKGNTIYF. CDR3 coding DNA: TGTGCCAGCAGCTTAGGATCTCTTCGGACAGGCAAAGGAAACACCATATATTTT.

This CDR3 reads CASSMTVNSGNTIYF. The DNA for the CDR3 is TGTGCCAGCAGTATGACAGTCAACTCTGGAAACACCATATATTTT. V and J are TRBV27 and TRBJ1-3, with D tentatively TRBD1 (5 bases). The CDR3 has 15 residues. CDR1 is MNHEY and CDR2 is SMNVEV in the germline V gene (reference sequence). The ends were cut back, 5 bases at V and 0 bases at J, with 11 bases in the middle.

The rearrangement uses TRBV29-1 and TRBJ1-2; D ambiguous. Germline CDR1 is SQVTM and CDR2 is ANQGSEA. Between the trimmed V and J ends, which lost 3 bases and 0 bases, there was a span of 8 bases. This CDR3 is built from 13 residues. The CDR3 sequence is CSVEAAPNYGYTF. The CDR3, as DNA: TGCAGCGTTGAGGCAGCCCCTAACTATGGCTACACCTTC.

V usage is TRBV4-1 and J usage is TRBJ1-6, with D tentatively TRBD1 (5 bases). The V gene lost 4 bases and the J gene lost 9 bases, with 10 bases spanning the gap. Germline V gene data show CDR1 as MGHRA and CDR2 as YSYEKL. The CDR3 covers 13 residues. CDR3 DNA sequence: TGCGCCAGCAGCCGGCAGGGTCTTTCACCCCTCCACTTT. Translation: CASSRQGLSPLHF.

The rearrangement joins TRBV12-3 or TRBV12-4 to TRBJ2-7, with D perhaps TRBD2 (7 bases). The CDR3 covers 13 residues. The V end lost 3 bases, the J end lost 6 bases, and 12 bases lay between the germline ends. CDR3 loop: CASSLGGAGEQYF. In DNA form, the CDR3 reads TGTGCCAGCAGTTTGGGGGGGGCTGGCGAGCAGTACTTC.

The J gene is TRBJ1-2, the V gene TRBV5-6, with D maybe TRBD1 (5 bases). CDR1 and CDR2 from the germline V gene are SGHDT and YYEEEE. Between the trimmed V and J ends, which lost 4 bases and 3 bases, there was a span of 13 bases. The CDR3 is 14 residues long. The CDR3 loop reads CASSNRDRYYGYTF. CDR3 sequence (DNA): TGTGCCAGCAGCAACCGGGACCGGTACTATGGCTACACCTTC.

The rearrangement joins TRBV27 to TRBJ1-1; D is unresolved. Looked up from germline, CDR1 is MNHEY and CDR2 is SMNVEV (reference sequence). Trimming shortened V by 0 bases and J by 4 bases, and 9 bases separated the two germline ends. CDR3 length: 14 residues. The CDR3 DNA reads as TGTGCCAGCAGTTTATCCCAGAAGACCACTGAAGCTTTCTTT. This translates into CASSLSQKTTEAFF.

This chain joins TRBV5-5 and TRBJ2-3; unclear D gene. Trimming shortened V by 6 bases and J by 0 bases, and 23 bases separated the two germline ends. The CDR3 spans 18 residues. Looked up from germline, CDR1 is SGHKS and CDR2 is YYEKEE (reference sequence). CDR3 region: CASIRAPARAFSTDTQYF. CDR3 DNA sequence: TGTGCCAGCATTAGGGCCCCGGCACGGGCCTTTAGCACAGATACGCAGTATTTT.

In DNA form, the CDR3 reads TGCGCCAGCAGCCAAGCGACTAGCGGGGGGGCCGTAGGCTCCTACAATGAGCAGTTCTTC. Its translation is CASSQATSGGAVGSYNEQFF. The chain links TRBV4-1 to TRBJ2-1; 14 nucleotides align to TRBD2. CDR1 is MGHRA and CDR2 is YSYEKL in the germline V gene. The ends lost 1 base at V and 0 bases at J; junction bases unmatched: 8. The CDR3 totals 20 residues.

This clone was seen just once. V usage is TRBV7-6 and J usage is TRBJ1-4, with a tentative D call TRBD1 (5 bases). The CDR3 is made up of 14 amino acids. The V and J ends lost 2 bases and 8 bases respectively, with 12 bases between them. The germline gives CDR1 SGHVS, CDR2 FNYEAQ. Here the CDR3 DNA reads TGTGCCAGCAGCTTACCCGCCGAGGGGGAAAAACTGTTTTTT. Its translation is CASSLPAEGEKLFF.

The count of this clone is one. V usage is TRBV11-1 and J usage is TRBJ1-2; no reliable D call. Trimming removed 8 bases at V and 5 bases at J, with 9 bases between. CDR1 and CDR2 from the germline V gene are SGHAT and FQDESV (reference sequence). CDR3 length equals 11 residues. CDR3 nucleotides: TGTGCCAGCGTTGGCTCGTATGGCTACACCTTC. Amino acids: CASVGSYGYTF.

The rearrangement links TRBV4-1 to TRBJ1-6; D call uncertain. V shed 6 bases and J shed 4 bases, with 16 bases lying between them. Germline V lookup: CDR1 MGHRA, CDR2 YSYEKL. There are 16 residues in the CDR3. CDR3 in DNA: TGCGCCAGCAGTCACATGGACGGGCATTATAATTCACCCCTCCACTTT. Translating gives CASSHMDGHYNSPLHF.

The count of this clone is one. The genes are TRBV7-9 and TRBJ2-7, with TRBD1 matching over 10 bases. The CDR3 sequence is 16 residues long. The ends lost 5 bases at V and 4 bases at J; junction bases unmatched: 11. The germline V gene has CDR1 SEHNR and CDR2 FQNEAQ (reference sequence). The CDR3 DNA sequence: TGTGCCAGCAGCCCCCGGACAGGGGGACGGATTTACGAGCAGTACTTC. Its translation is CASSPRTGGRIYEQYF.

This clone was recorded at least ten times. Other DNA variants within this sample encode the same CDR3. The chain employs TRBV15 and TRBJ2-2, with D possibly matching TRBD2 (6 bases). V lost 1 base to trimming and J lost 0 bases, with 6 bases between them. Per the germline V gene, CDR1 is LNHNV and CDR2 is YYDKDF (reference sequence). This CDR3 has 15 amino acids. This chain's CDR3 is CATSRAGANTGELFF. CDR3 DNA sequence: TGTGCCACCAGCAGAGCGGGGGCGAACACCGGGGAGCTGTTTTTT.

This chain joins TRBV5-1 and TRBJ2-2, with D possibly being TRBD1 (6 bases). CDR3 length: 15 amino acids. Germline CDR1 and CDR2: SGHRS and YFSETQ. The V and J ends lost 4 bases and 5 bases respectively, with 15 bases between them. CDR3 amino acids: CASSQDSRRTGELFF. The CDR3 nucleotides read TGCGCCAGCAGCCAGGACAGCCGGAGGACCGGGGAGCTGTTTTTT.

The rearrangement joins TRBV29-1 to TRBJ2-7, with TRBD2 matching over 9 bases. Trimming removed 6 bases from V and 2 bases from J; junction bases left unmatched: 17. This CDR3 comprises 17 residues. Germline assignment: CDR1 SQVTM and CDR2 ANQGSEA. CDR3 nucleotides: TGCAGCGTCCTGGGGGCTAGCGGGGAGGCGAACCCCTACGAGCAGTACTTC. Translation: CSVLGASGEANPYEQYF.